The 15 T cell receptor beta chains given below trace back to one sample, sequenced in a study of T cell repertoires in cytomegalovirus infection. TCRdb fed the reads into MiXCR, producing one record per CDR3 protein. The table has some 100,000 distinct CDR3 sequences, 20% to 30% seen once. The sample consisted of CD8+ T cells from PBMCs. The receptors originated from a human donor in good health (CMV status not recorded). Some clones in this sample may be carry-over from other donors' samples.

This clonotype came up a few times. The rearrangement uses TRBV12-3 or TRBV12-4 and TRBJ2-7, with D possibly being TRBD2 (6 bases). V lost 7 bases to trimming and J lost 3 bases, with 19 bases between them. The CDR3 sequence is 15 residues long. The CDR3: CASTGSGDSNYEQYF. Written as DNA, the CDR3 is TGTGCCAGCACTGGCTCGGGGGATTCCAACTACGAGCAGTACTTC.

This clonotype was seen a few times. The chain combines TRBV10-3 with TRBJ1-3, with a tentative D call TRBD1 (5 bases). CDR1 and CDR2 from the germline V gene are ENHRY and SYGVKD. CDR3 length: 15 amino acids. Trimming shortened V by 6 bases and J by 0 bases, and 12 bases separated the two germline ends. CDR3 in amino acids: CAISPDSFSGNTIYF. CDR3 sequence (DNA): TGTGCCATCAGCCCCGACAGTTTCTCTGGAAACACCATATATTTT.

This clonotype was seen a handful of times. This CDR3 reads CSANGDEPGYTF. As DNA, the CDR3 is TGCAGCGCGAATGGGGATGAACCTGGCTACACCTTC. The chain uses TRBV29-1 and TRBJ1-2; D is undetermined. Germline CDR1 and CDR2: SQVTM and ANQGSEA. The V and J ends lost 7 bases and 7 bases respectively, with 16 bases between them. The CDR3 runs 12 residues. The full variable domain, completed using reference TRBV29-1 and TRBJ1-2, is SAVISQKPSRDICQRGTSLTIQCQVDSQVTMMFWYRQQPGQSLTLIATANQGSEATYESGFVIDKFPISRPNLTFSTLTVSNMSPEDSSIYLCSANGDEPGYTFGSGTRLTVV.

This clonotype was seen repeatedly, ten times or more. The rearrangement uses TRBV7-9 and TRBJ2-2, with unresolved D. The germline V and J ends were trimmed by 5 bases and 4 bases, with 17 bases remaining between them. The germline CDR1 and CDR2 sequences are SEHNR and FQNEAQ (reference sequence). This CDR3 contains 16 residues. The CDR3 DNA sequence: TGTGCCAGCAGCACCGAAGACTCATACTTCACCGGGGAGCTGTTTTTT. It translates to CASSTEDSYFTGELFF.

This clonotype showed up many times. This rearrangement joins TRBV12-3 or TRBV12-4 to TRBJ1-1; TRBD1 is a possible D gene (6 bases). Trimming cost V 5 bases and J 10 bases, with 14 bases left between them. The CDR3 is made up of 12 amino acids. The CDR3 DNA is TGTGCCAGCAGTCCGGACAGCTCTGTAGCTTTCTTT. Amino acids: CASSPDSSVAFF.

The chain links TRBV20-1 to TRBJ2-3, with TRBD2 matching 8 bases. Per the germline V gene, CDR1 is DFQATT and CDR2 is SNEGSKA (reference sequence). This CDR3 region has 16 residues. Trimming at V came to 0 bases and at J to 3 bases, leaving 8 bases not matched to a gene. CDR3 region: CSAREGAGVATDTQYF. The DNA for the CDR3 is TGCAGTGCTAGAGAGGGAGCGGGAGTTGCGACAGATACGCAGTATTTT.

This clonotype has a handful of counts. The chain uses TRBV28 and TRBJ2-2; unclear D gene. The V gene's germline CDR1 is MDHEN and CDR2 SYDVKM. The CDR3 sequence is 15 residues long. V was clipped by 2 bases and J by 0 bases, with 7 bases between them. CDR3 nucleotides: TGTGCCAGCAGTTTAGCCATCGCGAACACCGGGGAGCTGTTTTTT. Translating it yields CASSLAIANTGELFF.

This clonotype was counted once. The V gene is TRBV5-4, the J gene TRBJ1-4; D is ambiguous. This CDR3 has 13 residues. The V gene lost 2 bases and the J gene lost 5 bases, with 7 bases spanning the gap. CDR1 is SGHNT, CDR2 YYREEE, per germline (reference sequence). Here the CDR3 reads CASSFERNEKLFF. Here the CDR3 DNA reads TGTGCCAGCAGCTTCGAGAGGAATGAAAAACTGTTTTTT. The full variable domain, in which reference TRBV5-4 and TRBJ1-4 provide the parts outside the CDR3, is ETGVTQSPTHLIKTRGQQVTLRCSSQSGHNTVSWYQQALGQGPQFIFQYYREEENGRGNFPPRFSGLQFPNYSSELNVNALELDDSALYLCASSFERNEKLFFGSGTQLSVL.

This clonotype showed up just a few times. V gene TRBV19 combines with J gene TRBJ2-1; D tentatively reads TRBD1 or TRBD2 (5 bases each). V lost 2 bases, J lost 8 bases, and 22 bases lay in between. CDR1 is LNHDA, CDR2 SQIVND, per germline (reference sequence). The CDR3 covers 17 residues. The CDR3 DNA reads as TGTGCCAGTAGTATAAACGGGGCGGATGTAGGCTCTGATGAGCAGTTCTTC. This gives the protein CASSINGADVGSDEQFF.

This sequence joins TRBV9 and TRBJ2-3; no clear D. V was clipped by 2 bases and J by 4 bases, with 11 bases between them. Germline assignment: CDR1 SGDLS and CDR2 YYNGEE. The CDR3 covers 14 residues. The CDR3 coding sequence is TGTGCCAGCAGCGTTACCCCTGGTGCAGATACGCAGTATTTT. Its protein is CASSVTPGADTQYF.

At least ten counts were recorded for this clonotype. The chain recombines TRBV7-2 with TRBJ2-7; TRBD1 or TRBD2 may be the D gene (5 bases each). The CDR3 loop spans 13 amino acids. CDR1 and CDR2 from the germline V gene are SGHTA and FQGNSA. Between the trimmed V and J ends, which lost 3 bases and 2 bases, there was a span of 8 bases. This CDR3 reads CASSFGTTYEQYF. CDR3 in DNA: TGTGCCAGCAGCTTCGGGACCACCTACGAGCAGTACTTC. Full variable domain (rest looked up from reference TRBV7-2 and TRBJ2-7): GAGVSQSPSNKVTEKGKDVELRCDPISGHTALYWYRQSLGQGLEFLIYFQGNSAPDKSGLPSDRFSAERTGGSVSTLTIQRTQQEDSAVYLCASSFGTTYEQYFGPGTRLTVT.

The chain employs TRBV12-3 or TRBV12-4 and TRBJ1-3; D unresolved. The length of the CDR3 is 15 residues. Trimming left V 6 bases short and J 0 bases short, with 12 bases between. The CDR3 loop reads CASSQVPHSGNTIYF. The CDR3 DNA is TGTGCCAGCAGCCAAGTCCCTCACTCTGGAAACACCATATATTTT.

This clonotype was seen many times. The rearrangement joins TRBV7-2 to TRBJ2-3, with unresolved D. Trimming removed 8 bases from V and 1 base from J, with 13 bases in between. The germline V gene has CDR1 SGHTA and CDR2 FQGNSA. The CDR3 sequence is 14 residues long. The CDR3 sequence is CASQSNQGTDTQYF. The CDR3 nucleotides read TGTGCCAGCCAATCCAACCAGGGCACAGATACGCAGTATTTT.

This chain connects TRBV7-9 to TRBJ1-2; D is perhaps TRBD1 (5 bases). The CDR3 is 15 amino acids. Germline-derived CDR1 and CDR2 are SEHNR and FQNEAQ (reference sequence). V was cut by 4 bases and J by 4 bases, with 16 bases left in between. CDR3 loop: CASSSSQDGPYGYTF. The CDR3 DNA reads TGTGCCAGCAGCTCATCACAGGATGGGCCCTATGGCTACACCTTC.

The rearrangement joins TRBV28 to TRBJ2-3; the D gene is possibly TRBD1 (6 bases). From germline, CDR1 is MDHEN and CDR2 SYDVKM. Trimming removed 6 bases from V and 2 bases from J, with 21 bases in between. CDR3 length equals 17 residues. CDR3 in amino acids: CASSTPYRAEFTDTQYF. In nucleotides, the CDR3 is TGTGCCAGCAGCACTCCATACAGGGCAGAATTCACAGATACGCAGTATTTT.